This T cell receptor beta chain was sequenced in a study of T cell clones after liver transplantation (dated by TCRdb to between 2018 and 2021). With respect to the entire study: Samples were obtained from ITN030ST, a randomized trial in which withdrawal of immunosuppression was attempted within 2 years of liver transplantation. Donor-reactive T cell clones were identified by TCRbeta sequencing following a pre-transplant mixed lymphocyte reaction and were subsequently tracked in post-transplant blood. Third party-reactive TCRbeta sequences were also identified from pre-transplant MLRs to serve as an antigen-independent comparator for donor-reactive sequences. Three of the eight recipients were HCV-positive; the others were transplanted for non-autoimmune, non-viral indications. The subjects received no induction therapy and were kept on standard immunosuppression until randomization at 12-24 months post-transplant. Tolerance was defined as complete immunosuppression withdrawal for at least one year with no rise in liver enzymes beyond twice the upper limit of normal. Blood samples were collected pre-transplant, then pre-randomization ahead of withdrawal, and finally post-randomization once withdrawal had either been completed or failed. The study cohort included 8 liver transplant recipients, of whom 3 were classified as tolerant and 5 as non-tolerant.

A word on this clone: Its antigen target is currently unknown. No quality values exist for individual bases; no much larger clone is one base distant.

The study at large found these results: Because no allograft tissue specimens were available, donor-reactive T cells may have migrated into the graft instead of being deleted. When repertoire turnover was taken into account, detection of donor-reactive sequences was significantly reduced in 7 of 8 subjects for CD4 and in 8 of 8 subjects for CD8. Low numbers of available donor cells limited the measurable donor-reactive repertoire in a couple of subjects. Because of small, heterogeneous patient numbers and non-standardized post-transplant time points, the conclusions were only preliminary. Donor-reactive sequences declined more than third party-reactive ones, suggesting partial antigen-specific deletion unrelated to withdrawal success. In most of the 8 subjects, circulating donor-reactive CD4 TCRbeta sequences decreased significantly after transplant, regardless of tolerance or HCV status.

The CDR3 measures 16 amino acids from cysteine to phenylalanine. Here the CDR3 DNA is all that survives: 48 bases in frame from base 1. Trimming removed 3 bases from V and 3 bases from J; the gene matches leave 7 bases unexplained. Unstimulated PBMCs, after thawing, were stained for CD3, CD4 and CD8 and then FACS-sorted into CD3+CD4+ and CD3+CD8+ populations. All 8 studied subjects were randomized to withdrawal of immunosuppression. The Qiagen DNeasy Blood and Tissue Kit was used to isolate genomic DNA. High-throughput TCRbeta CDR3 sequencing of frozen genomic DNA was performed by immunoSEQ, including PCR amplification, mapping, bias correction and internal controls. The published analysis was carried out like this. Only productive rearrangements were retained, with each unique TCRbeta sequence defined by its CDR3 nucleotide sequence together with its V and J gene. Donor-reactive sequences required at least 5-fold expansion in CFSE-low cells versus unstimulated pre-transplant cells and at least 0.01% frequency. Minimum frequency thresholds were set for each subject on the basis of the unstimulated sample with the lowest template count, so that a detection power of at least 90% was ensured. Jensen-Shannon divergence between the top 1000 TCRbeta sequences after and before transplant was used to measure repertoire turnover. Changes in detection of donor-reactive sequences were assessed with two-sided Fisher's exact tests. The table comes from immuneACCESS by way of TCRdb, which keeps in-frame sequences with V and J called. Part of the clones is missing from these tables; in studies checked, under half for an unresolved V gene and the rest for unknown reasons. That table gives V, J and clone size, and the DNA gave D and trimming. In this sample the table shows roughly 120,000 clones, 90% of which occur a single time. Around 0.8% of the sample is taken by the ten largest.

Sequenced here: CD4+ T cells from blood, sampled 12 months after liver transplant. The sequence was collected from a human patient who received a liver transplant. After a transplant, some T cells may be of graft donor origin. The V gene is TRBV23-1 and the J gene is TRBJ1-5; TRBD1 lines up with 8 middle nucleotides. TRBV23-1 is recorded as an ORF, its role being uncertain. The DNA sequence follows: TGCGCCAGCAGTCACGCCCAGGGGGCTGACAATCAGCCCCAGCATTTT. It translates to CASSHAQGADNQPQHF.